A selection of T cell receptor beta chains follows, all from one sample in a study of identical twins. TCRdb ran MiXCR on the 5' RACE reads and lists one entry per CDR3 protein. This sample yields around 490,000 distinct CDR3 sequences, of which approximately 20% are seen a single time; approximately 0.5% belongs to the top ten. This sample also appeared in a second study, on yellow fever vaccine responses in identical twins.

The sample comprised CD4+ T cells sorted from blood. The receptors shown here come from a woman between 18 and 30 years old in good health. Each CDR3 is given with its conserved first and last residue. A D gene is named only where the DNA matches it firmly. Expanded clones are given a class, and other clones once, few, many or no size at all.

cdr3_nt	cdr3_aa	v_call	d_call	j_call	clone_size
TGCGCCAGCAGCTCGGGGACTAGCCTGCAAGAGACCCAGTACTTC	CASSSGTSLQETQYF	TRBV5-1	TRBD2	TRBJ2-5	many
TGCAGCGTAACGAGACTGGGCGGCACACAAGAGACCCAGTACTTC	CSVTRLGGTQETQYF	TRBV29-1	-	TRBJ2-5	-
TGTGCCAGCAGCTTGAGGGGGGGAGAAGAGACCCAGTACTTC	CASSLRGGEETQYF	TRBV3-1	-	TRBJ2-5	-
TGCAGCTCCCATTTGGACTACTACAATGAGCAGTTCTTC	CSSHLDYYNEQFF	TRBV29-1	-	TRBJ2-1	few
TGTGCCAGCAGCTTGAGCTCTCCTCGGTACGAGCAGTACTTC	CASSLSSPRYEQYF	TRBV5-5	-	TRBJ2-7	few
TGCGCCAGCAGCAAGGACAGGGGACTCAATGGCTACACCTTC	CASSKDRGLNGYTF	TRBV5-1	TRBD1	TRBJ1-2	few
TGCAGTGCGGGGACTAGCGGGGGAAAAACAGATACGCAGTATTTT	CSAGTSGGKTDTQYF	TRBV20-1	TRBD2	TRBJ2-3	-
TGTGCCAGCAGTTCCCTCCCCGCGGGGGGTCACAATGAGCAGTTCTTC	CASSSLPAGGHNEQFF	TRBV6-2/TRBV6-3	TRBD2	TRBJ2-1	few
TGCAGCTCCCGGACAAATACTAACTCAGAGCAGTACTTC	CSSRTNTNSEQYF	TRBV29-1	-	TRBJ2-7	few
TGTGCCAGCAGCTTCCCCCTAGAAGGGTGGTCGAACACCGGGGAGCTGTTTTTT	CASSFPLEGWSNTGELFF	TRBV11-2	-	TRBJ2-2	-